The present entry profiles one TCR beta chain with its context. What it recognizes is unknown. J gave up 2 bases and V 0 bases, and 1 base lay outside the gene matches. The germline CDR1 and CDR2 sequences are KGHSH and LQKENI. This CDR3 has 15 amino acids. The sample comes from a study of cytomegalovirus exposure and HLA in healthy donors. PCR amplification relied on 60 Vbeta primers (plus 13 Jbeta primers). Sequencing used immunoSEQ multiplex PCR; TCRdb keeps in-frame clones, though not all of them. This table has under 140,000 clones, under 85% appearing once. Study results and limitations: Reports state that TCR beta sequences accurately predicted most subjects' HLA-A and HLA-B alleles. Relative to the approximately 680-donor mean, N-insertions were reportedly fewer in an Asian-associated ancestry cluster in a later analysis. Most of the CMV-associated TCR beta chains (in a later analysis) appeared to be HLA-restricted.

Material for sequencing was PBMCs. The chain is built from TRBV18 and TRBJ2-3, with TRBD2 matching over 8 bases. This TCR was recovered from a man aged 30 to 45 in good health and CMV-seropositive. The CDR3 reads CASSPPAGVTDTQYF. As DNA, the CDR3 is TGTGCCAGCTCACCACCAGCGGGGGTCACAGATACGCAGTATTTT. Variable domain in full (rest from reference TRBV18 and TRBJ2-3): NAGVMQNPRHLVRRRGQEARLRCSPMKGHSHVYWYRQLPEEGLKFMVYLQKENIIDESGMPKERFSAEFPKEGPSILRIQQVVRGDSAAYFCASSPPAGVTDTQYFGPGTRLTVL.